Detailed here is one TCR beta chain. One entry per CDR3 protein, called by TCRdb with MiXCR from the RT-PCR reads. The table includes hundreds of thousands of distinct CDR3 sequences, approximately 15% detected once. These data are taken from a study of response to subunit inactivated influenza vaccine. Trimming took off 5 bases at V and 2 bases at J, with 10 bases between the two ends. The CDR3 consists of 13 residues. The source material was PBMCs from blood, sampled approximately 15 days before vaccination. The V gene is TRBV12-3 or TRBV12-4, the J gene TRBJ2-7, with D unclear. The receptor's source is a man aged 45-60 years who received an inactivated influenza vaccine. CDR3 loop: CASSATETYEQYF. Here the CDR3 DNA reads TGTGCCAGCAGTGCGACTGAGACCTACGAGCAGTACTTC.